The sample holds a few counts of the clone carrying this T cell receptor beta chain. V was clipped by 0 bases and J by 4 bases, with 7 bases between them. Germline loops: CDR1 GTSNPN, CDR2 SVGIG (reference sequence). This CDR3 comprises 12 residues. RNA in amounts of about 0.5 to 1 ug was reverse transcribed with random hexamers. TCRdb used MiXCR to reprocess the immunoSEQ multiplex PCR reads, holding one entry per CDR3 protein. The sample records under 90,000 distinct CDR3 sequences, just under 95% being singletons. This sample was included in a study of CD8 T cells in Susac syndrome. This TCR was sampled from a human donor with Susac syndrome. Sequencing was carried out using CD8+ T cells from PBMCs. The rearrangement links TRBV30 to TRBJ2-7; D gene unclear. CDR3 amino acids: CAWSVLGYEQYF. DNA for the CDR3: TGTGCCTGGAGTGTACTGGGGTACGAGCAGTACTTC.